This TCR beta chain came from a study of T cells after posttransplantation cyclophosphamide (dated by TCRdb to the mid-2010s). Context from the whole study: The study tracked T cell repertoire reconstitution by TRB sequencing after myeloablative bone marrow transplantation using posttransplantation cyclophosphamide as GVHD prophylaxis. Samples from around 37 PTCy-treated patients, along with samples from roughly 15 of their related bone marrow donors, underwent antigen receptor sequencing. Blood from all 30 or so PTCy patients who had 1-year posttransplant specimens underwent TRB sequencing. TRB sequencing was also done on up to about 3 additional blood samples from 2 to 5.2 years after transplant in 3 patients, and on pretransplant blood from 4 patients. Because TRA and TRB clonality were tightly correlated in fewer than ten samples, subsequent TCR analyses were focused on TRB only. Public TRB sequences were queried against a database of over 3,000 sequences associated with responses to pathogens, tumor antigens, self-antigens and alloantigens.

With regard to this clone: This clone's antigen is unknown. There are no base qualities to consult, and no much larger clone falls within one base.

Overall study results and their limits: At 1-2 months, donor-recipient similarity was low but rose over the first year, and the later blood repertoires were often dominated by donor CD8+ memory clones. The TRB repertoires of T cells infiltrating skin or GI tract showed only limited overlap with the TRB repertoires of T cells in blood. Across approximately 41 patients, TRB clonality was highly associated with recipient CMV seropositivity and CMV reactivation, and PTCy diversity was similar to diversity in CNI/methotrexate controls.

CDR1 and CDR2, per the germline V gene, are SNHLY and FYNNEI. The CDR3 runs 17 residues from the cysteine to the phenylalanine. Just the 51-base CDR3 DNA is kept, in frame starting at base 1. Relative to germline, V is missing 4 bases and J is missing 6 bases, with 10 bases of the junction outside any gene match. Genomic DNA was used for TRB sequencing, which was performed with the immunoSEQ assay at survey resolution or with the hsTCRB kit. On the study's bioinformatics: The immunoSEQ software handled initial read processing, and the LymphoSeq R package was used for repertoire analyses. For each TRB dataset, clonality was calculated as 1 minus normalized Shannon entropy, and the Gini coefficient was computed as well. To infer phenotypes in unsorted samples, TRB sequences from sorted subsets of the recipient or donor were mapped onto unsorted samples from the same recipient. In its TCRdb copy, this immuneACCESS table keeps in-frame sequences only and misses some clones. Where compared with another copy, unresolved V genes explain less than half of these, and the others have no known cause. The V and J calls and the clone size are those of that table, but D and trimming were determined from the DNA. The sample table contains 15,000 to 20,000 clones; only one count was recorded for 80% to 90% of them. Jointly, the top ten make up approximately 2.9% of the sample.

A control cohort of about a dozen patients who had been given myeloablative marrow transplants with methotrexate plus a calcineurin inhibitor was sampled 1 year after transplant. Peripheral blood and bone marrow mononuclear cells were isolated by Ficoll-Hypaque density centrifugation and were cryopreserved. This clonotype was sampled from a male patient aged 30 to 40 who received an allogeneic stem cell transplant from an unrelated donor, was CMV-positive, and had acute and chronic GVHD. Following transplantation, part of the T cell population may be supplied by the graft donor rather than the patient. Rearrangement joined TRBV2 to TRBJ2-4, with TRBD2 identical over 12 junction bases. This sample comprised PBMCs, obtained 410 to 450 days after allogeneic stem cell transplant with calcineurin inhibitor and methotrexate. The nucleotide sequence is TGTGCCAGCAGTGTATTTATGGCTAGCGGGGGGGGAAACATTCAGTACTTC. This yields the protein CASSVFMASGGGNIQYF.